The entry below describes one T cell receptor (beta chain). Its specificity is unknown. The TCR beta cDNA libraries carried unique molecular identifiers. TCRdb independently ran MiXCR on the PCR reads; one entry per CDR3 protein. Of 740,000 or so distinct CDR3 sequences listed, roughly 50% were seen once; the top ten hold 4.6%. The sample originates from a study of post-analysis software for immune sequencing data. General observations from the study: Multiple sclerosis patients had significantly lower normalized Chao1 diversity than controls. TRBV segments more frequent in patients than in controls numbered five and included TRBV5-6, TRBV5-1 and TRBV20-1.

This CDR3 is 16 amino acids long. V lost 2 bases to trimming and J lost 7 bases; unmatched junction nucleotides: 13. Per the germline V gene, CDR1 is SGHDT and CDR2 is YYEEEE. This receptor was taken from a girl aged 10 to 17 with multiple sclerosis. The gene calls are TRBV5-6 and TRBJ1-2; TRBD1 agrees at 8 bases. Material: blood. The CDR3 DNA reads as TGTGCCAGCAGCTTCCCTCAGACAGGGGAATCGTTTGGCTACACCTTC. Its translation is CASSFPQTGESFGYTF. Drawing the rest from reference TRBV5-6 and TRBJ1-2, the complete variable domain is DAGVTQSPTHLIKTRGQQVTLRCSPKSGHDTVSWYQQALGQGPQFIFQYYEEEERQRGNFPDRFSGHQFPNYSSELNVNALLLGDSALYLCASSFPQTGESFGYTFGSGTRLTVV.